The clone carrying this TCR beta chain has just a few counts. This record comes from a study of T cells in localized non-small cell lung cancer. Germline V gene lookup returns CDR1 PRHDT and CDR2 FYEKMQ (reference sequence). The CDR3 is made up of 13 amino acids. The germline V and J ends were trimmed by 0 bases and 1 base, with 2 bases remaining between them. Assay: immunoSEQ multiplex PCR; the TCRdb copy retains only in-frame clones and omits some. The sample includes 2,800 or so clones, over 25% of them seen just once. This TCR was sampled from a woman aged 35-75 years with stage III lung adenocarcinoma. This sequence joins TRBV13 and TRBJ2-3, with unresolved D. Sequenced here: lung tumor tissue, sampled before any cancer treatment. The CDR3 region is CASSLGGTDTQYF. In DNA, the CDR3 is TGTGCCAGCAGCTTAGGCGGCACAGATACGCAGTATTTT.